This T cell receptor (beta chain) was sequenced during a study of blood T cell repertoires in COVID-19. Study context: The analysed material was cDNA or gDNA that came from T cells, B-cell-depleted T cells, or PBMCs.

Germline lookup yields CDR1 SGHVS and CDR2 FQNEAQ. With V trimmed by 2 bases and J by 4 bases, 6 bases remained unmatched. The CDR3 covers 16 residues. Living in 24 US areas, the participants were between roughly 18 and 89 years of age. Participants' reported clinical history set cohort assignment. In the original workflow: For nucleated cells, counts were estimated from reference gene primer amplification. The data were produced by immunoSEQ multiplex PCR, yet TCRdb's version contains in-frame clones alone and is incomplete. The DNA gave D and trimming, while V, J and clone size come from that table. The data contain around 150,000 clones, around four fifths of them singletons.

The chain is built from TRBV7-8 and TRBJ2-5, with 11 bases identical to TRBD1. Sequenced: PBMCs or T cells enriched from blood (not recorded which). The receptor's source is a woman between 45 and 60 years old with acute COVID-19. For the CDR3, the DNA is TGTGCCAGCAGCTTATTTGGGACAGGGGGATCAGAGACCCAGTACTTC. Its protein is CASSLFGTGGSETQYF.